Included here is one TCR beta chain sequence, with context. The antigen is not known. The V and J ends lost 6 bases and 2 bases respectively, with 14 bases between them. The CDR3 is made up of 14 amino acids. Germline lookup yields CDR1 MNHEY and CDR2 SVGAGI. The record originates from a study of T cell responses to AZD1222 COVID-19 vaccine. Points from the study as a whole: Donors were largely white British and mainly female; clonal diversity was possibly underestimated. The study identified only five to seven AZD1222 recipients as seropositive at baseline.

Assay: immunoSEQ multiplex PCR; the TCRdb copy retains only in-frame clones and omits some. The sample has around 180,000 clones, about nine tenths seen once. The specimen was peripheral blood, collected on day 0 of AZD1222 vaccination. The receptor comes from an adult in good health. The chain employs TRBV6-5 and TRBJ2-7, with a possible D match to TRBD1 (6 bases). The CDR3 region is CASRERRGPYEQYF. CDR3 in DNA: TGTGCCAGCAGGGAGCGCAGGGGACCCTACGAGCAGTACTTC.